The 26 T cell receptor beta chains reported below all come from one sample, sequenced in a study of T-cell reconstitution after alpha-beta-depleted transplantation in children. The TCRbeta library was prepared with unique molecular identifiers. TCRdb re-called the PCR reads through MiXCR, storing one row per CDR3 protein. Seen here are about 600,000 distinct CDR3 sequences, over 9.5% observed once, and the top ten hold 4% to 5%. The source was PBMCs from the stem cell graft donor, collected from the stem cell graft. The receptors originated from a human donor who donated a stem cell graft to a child with acute myeloid leukemia.

This chain uses TRBV27 with TRBJ1-2, with 7 bases that match TRBD1. The CDR3 consists of 13 residues. Trimming took 4 bases from V and 5 from J; bases not matched to a gene: 4. Germline V gives CDR1 MNHEY, CDR2 SMNVEV (reference sequence). The CDR3 here is CASSWSGGYGYTF. DNA of the CDR3: TGTGCCAGCAGTTGGTCAGGGGGGTATGGCTACACCTTC.

The chain carries TRBV3-1 and TRBJ2-1, with D perhaps matching TRBD1 or TRBD2 (5 bases each). The V gene's germline CDR1 is LGHDT and CDR2 YNNKEL (reference sequence). The CDR3 covers 13 residues. The V end lost 8 bases, the J end lost 11 bases, and 19 bases lay between the germline ends. Written as DNA, the CDR3 is TGTGCCAGCGGGGGAAGGGACGTAACAAAGCAGTTCTTC. Protein: CASGGRDVTKQFF.

This clonotype has a handful of counts. This chain connects TRBV6-2 or TRBV6-3 to TRBJ1-5; 9 positions agree with TRBD1. Germline CDR1 reads MNHEY; CDR2 reads SVGEGT. This CDR3 comprises 15 residues. V lost 6 bases, J lost 7 bases, and 10 bases stayed unmatched. The CDR3 protein is CASSPPGQGWQPQHF. In DNA form, the CDR3 reads TGTGCCAGCAGCCCACCGGGACAGGGTTGGCAGCCCCAGCATTTT.

In its sample, this clonotype was seen many times. V and J are TRBV2 and TRBJ2-2; 9 bases map to TRBD2. The germline V gene has CDR1 SNHLY and CDR2 FYNNEI. The CDR3 is 15 amino acids. The ends lost 8 bases at V and 4 bases at J; junction bases unmatched: 8. Here the CDR3 DNA reads TGTGCCAGCGGGGGACTAGCACTTACCACCGGGGAGCTGTTTTTT. Its translation: CASGGLALTTGELFF.

This clonotype was counted a few times. The V gene is TRBV12-3 or TRBV12-4, the J gene TRBJ2-5; 9 nucleotides match TRBD2. The V and J ends lost 10 bases and 1 base, in that order; junction bases with no gene match: 4. CDR3 size: 13 residues. The CDR3 protein is CATGTSSQETQYF. The CDR3, as DNA: TGTGCCACCGGGACTAGCAGCCAAGAGACCCAGTACTTC.

The chain joins TRBV5-1 to TRBJ2-3, with 12 bases fitting TRBD2. V lost 4 bases and J lost 8; bases outside the gene matches: 11. The V gene's germline CDR1 is SGHRS and CDR2 YFSETQ. The CDR3 spans 16 residues. CDR3 DNA sequence: TGCGCCAGCAGCCTCGGACTAGCGGGATCGGGCGGTACGCAGTATTTT. As protein: CASSLGLAGSGGTQYF.

The V and J genes are TRBV4-2 and TRBJ2-1; D gene ambiguous. The CDR3 sequence is 13 residues long. Germline V gene sequence: CDR1 LGHNA, CDR2 YNFKEQ. Trimming shortened V by 4 bases and J by 10 bases, and 14 bases separated the two germline ends. CDR3 DNA sequence: TGTGCCAGCAGCCTTTTGCTCGATTCCGAGCAGTTCTTC. It encodes CASSLLLDSEQFF.

The genes are TRBV11-1 and TRBJ1-6; D is perhaps TRBD1 (6 bases). V lost 5 bases and J lost 0, with 17 bases in between. CDR3 size: 18 residues. Germline loops: CDR1 SGHAT, CDR2 FQDESV (reference sequence). The CDR3 sequence is CASSDIITGSSYNSPLHF. The DNA for the CDR3 is TGTGCCAGCAGCGACATAATTACAGGGAGCTCCTATAATTCACCCCTCCACTTT. The variable domain in full, completed from reference TRBV11-1 and TRBJ1-6, reads EAEVAQSPRYKITEKSQAVAFWCDPISGHATLYWYRQILGQGPELLVQFQDESVVDDSQLPKDRFSAERLKGVDSTLKIQPAELGDSAMYLCASSDIITGSSYNSPLHFGNGTRLTVT.

The chain links TRBV9 to TRBJ1-2; weak D call: TRBD1 (5 bases). CDR1 is SGDLS, CDR2 YYNGEE, per germline. The CDR3 totals 15 residues. Trimming cost V 0 bases and J 3 bases, with 12 bases left between them. CDR3 coding DNA: TGTGCCAGCAGCGTAGAGGGGAATTCCTACTATGGCTACACCTTC. This translates into CASSVEGNSYYGYTF.

The rearrangement uses TRBV6-2 or TRBV6-3 and TRBJ2-1; tentatively, D is TRBD2 (5 bases). With 10 bases removed from V and 3 bases from J, the gap between germline ends came to 10 bases. In germline, CDR1 is MNHEY, CDR2 SVGEGT. This CDR3 has 12 amino acids. CDR3 sequence: CATERNYNEQFF. Written as DNA, the CDR3 is TGTGCCACCGAGCGGAACTACAATGAGCAGTTCTTC.

The chain joins TRBV7-9 to TRBJ1-1; possibly TRBD1 for D (6 bases). V lost 1 base and J lost 1, with 10 bases in between. This CDR3 contains 15 residues. Germline CDR1 SEHNR, CDR2 FQNEAQ (reference sequence). The DNA of the CDR3 is TGTGCCAGCAGCTTAGTGTTGGGACAGAACACTGAAGCTTTCTTT. Its translation is CASSLVLGQNTEAFF.

Ten or more counts support this clonotype. The J gene is TRBJ2-5, the V gene TRBV7-6; 11 positions agree with TRBD2. J was trimmed by 4 bases and V by 2 bases; bases with no gene match: 3. Germline lookup yields CDR1 SGHVS and CDR2 FNYEAQ. The CDR3 runs to 15 residues. CDR3 in amino acids: CASSLTSGRLETQYF. The CDR3 DNA follows: TGTGCCAGCAGCTTAACTAGCGGGAGATTAGAGACCCAGTACTTC.

In its sample, this clonotype was seen a few times. J is TRBJ2-3 and V is TRBV12-3 or TRBV12-4, with 10 bases identical to TRBD2. The CDR3 totals 14 residues. Unmatched junction bases numbered 8, after V lost 9 bases and J lost 5 bases. The CDR3 loop reads CASTKREGLDTQYF. CDR3 coding DNA: TGTGCCAGTACCAAGCGGGAGGGTCTAGATACGCAGTATTTT.

This clonotype was detected only a few times. The rearrangement joins TRBV12-3 or TRBV12-4 to TRBJ1-6, with D maybe TRBD1 (6 bases). There are 15 residues in the CDR3. The germline V and J ends were trimmed by 7 bases and 7 bases, with 17 bases remaining between them. As DNA, the CDR3 is TGTGCCAGCACCGGGGGGCAGCTAGTCAATTCACCCCTCCACTTT. Protein sequence: CASTGGQLVNSPLHF.

J is TRBJ2-7 and V is TRBV20-1, with 8 bases matching TRBD1. Germline assignment: CDR1 DFQATT and CDR2 SNEGSKA (reference sequence). The trim removed 6 bases at V and 2 bases at J, leaving 9 bases unmatched. The CDR3 totals 14 residues. The CDR3 spells CSAAGGQGAYEQYF. CDR3 bases: TGCAGTGCCGCAGGAGGACAGGGAGCCTACGAGCAGTACTTC.

The chain carries TRBV27 and TRBJ2-7, with 9 bases that match TRBD2. Germline V gene lookup returns CDR1 MNHEY and CDR2 SMNVEV (reference sequence). With V trimmed by 5 bases and J by 1 base, 9 bases remained unmatched. This CDR3 comprises 16 residues. Here the CDR3 DNA reads TGTGCCAGCAGTCCCCTTCCGCGGGAGGGTTCCTACGAGCAGTACTTC. Translation gives CASSPLPREGSYEQYF.

This clonotype was detected only a few times. The gene calls are TRBV20-1 and TRBJ2-5, with D possibly TRBD1 on 5 matching bases. The CDR3 is 14 amino acids. Trimming pared 3 bases from V and 2 bases from J, leaving 13 bases between. Germline V gives CDR1 DFQATT, CDR2 SNEGSKA (reference sequence). The CDR3 loop reads CSASGLGVQETQYF. The CDR3 nucleotides read TGCAGTGCTAGTGGCCTAGGGGTACAAGAGACCCAGTACTTC.

This clonotype was counted between two and nine times. The rearrangement uses TRBV24-1 and TRBJ2-2; D not certain. The V end was cut by 0 bases, the J end by 6 bases, with 10 bases between. Per the germline V gene, CDR1 is KGHDR and CDR2 is SFDVKD. This CDR3 contains 15 residues. CDR3 region: CATSDLQTAPGELFF. CDR3 bases: TGTGCCACCAGTGATTTGCAGACTGCCCCCGGGGAGCTGTTTTTT.

This clonotype was recorded a few times. CDR3 loop: CASSPPDRTQETQYF. The CDR3 DNA follows: TGTGCCAGCTCACCCCCGGACAGGACTCAAGAGACCCAGTACTTC. The gene calls are TRBV18 and TRBJ2-5; 7 bases map to TRBD1. Germline CDR1 reads KGHSH; CDR2 reads LQKENI. The junction had 6 bases not matched to a gene; V was cut back by 3 bases and J by 2 bases. The CDR3 extends over 15 amino acids.

The V and J genes are TRBV7-9 and TRBJ1-1; tentatively, D is TRBD1 (5 bases). This CDR3 contains 15 residues. Germline assignment: CDR1 SEHNR and CDR2 FQNEAQ (reference sequence). The ends were cut back, 4 bases at V and 3 bases at J, with 15 bases in the middle. CDR3 nucleotides: TGTGCCAGCAGCTCCTCCGGGACCTCGGACACTGAAGCTTTCTTT. Its translation is CASSSSGTSDTEAFF.

This clonotype has a handful of counts. In DNA, the CDR3 is TGTGCCAGCAGGAACAGGGGGCTCACCGGGGAGCTGTTTTTT. This encodes CASRNRGLTGELFF. J is TRBJ2-2 and V is TRBV6-1; TRBD1 matches at 9 bases. From germline, CDR1 is MNHNS and CDR2 SASEGT. The trim removed 6 bases at V and 4 bases at J, leaving 3 bases unmatched. CDR3 size: 14 residues.

This chain joins TRBV2 and TRBJ2-1, with a possible D match to TRBD1 (5 bases). With 3 bases removed from V and 0 bases from J, the gap between germline ends came to 15 bases. CDR1 and CDR2 from the germline V gene are SNHLY and FYNNEI. This CDR3 has 17 amino acids. In DNA form, the CDR3 reads TGTGCCAGCAGTGAGTTTATTGACAGCTTCTCCTACAATGAGCAGTTCTTC. Protein: CASSEFIDSFSYNEQFF.

There are a few counts of this clonotype. The chain recombines TRBV20-1 with TRBJ2-1; the D gene is possibly TRBD2 (5 bases). Looked up from germline, CDR1 is DFQATT and CDR2 is SNEGSKA (reference sequence). The length of the CDR3 is 14 residues. Trimming took 0 bases from V and 10 from J, leaving 16 bases between them. CDR3 bases: TGCAGTGCTAGAGATAGGCTTAGAGGGTGGGAGCAGTTCTTC. This translates into CSARDRLRGWEQFF.

This clonotype was seen ten or more times. The chain combines TRBV4-2 with TRBJ2-5; tentative D call: TRBD1 (6 bases). Trimming took 1 base from V and 3 from J, leaving 9 bases between them. Looked up from germline, CDR1 is LGHNA and CDR2 is YNFKEQ. The CDR3 is made up of 14 amino acids. As DNA, the CDR3 is TGTGCCAGCAGCCAAGGTCAGGGGAAAGAGACCCAGTACTTC. Translating it yields CASSQGQGKETQYF.

The chain is built from TRBV20-1 and TRBJ1-2, with TRBD1 matching 9 bases. The CDR3 loop spans 16 amino acids. CDR1 and CDR2 (germline): DFQATT, SNEGSKA (reference sequence). The V segment lost 1 base and the J segment 7 bases; nucleotides outside the gene matches: 13. The CDR3 DNA is TGCAGTGCTAGAGCCGGGACAGGGACCCTCTTGAGTGGCTACACCTTC. This sequence encodes CSARAGTGTLLSGYTF.

This clonotype occurred a few times. The chain combines TRBV3-1 with TRBJ2-7, with D uncertain. The germline V gene has CDR1 LGHDT and CDR2 YNNKEL (reference sequence). Deletions cut 4 bases from V and 7 bases from J, with 14 bases between. The CDR3 runs 13 residues. The CDR3 is CASSLRNWGEQYF. The CDR3 nucleotides read TGTGCCAGCAGCCTCAGAAATTGGGGAGAGCAGTACTTC.